The next 22 T cell receptor beta chains were all read from a single sample in a study of CD8+CD57+ T cells in acquired aplastic anemia. TCR beta VDJ and CDR3 profiles were obtained from a genomic DNA template. TCRdb passed the reads through MiXCR, listing each CDR3 protein once. Of over 200,000 distinct CDR3 sequences listed, 60% to 65% are singletons. Source material: sorted CD4+, CD8+, or CD8+CD57+ T cells (not recorded which) from PBMCs. The receptors originated from a human donor in good health.

This sequence joins TRBV7-9 and TRBJ2-1, with a weak D call TRBD2 (5 bases). V dropped 2 bases and J dropped 3 bases, with 11 bases sitting between them. The germline CDR1 and CDR2 sequences are SEHNR and FQNEAQ (reference sequence). This CDR3 contains 15 residues. In DNA form, the CDR3 reads TGTGCCAGCAGCTTAAGAGTAGGGAGCTACAATGAGCAGTTCTTC. Protein sequence: CASSLRVGSYNEQFF.

Notes on this clonotype: A much more abundant neighbour one base away suggests this may be a read error. The rearrangement links TRBV27 to TRBJ2-7, with no clear D. CDR1 and CDR2 (germline): MNHEY, SMNVEV (reference sequence). The CDR3 is made up of 13 amino acids. CDR3 sequence: CAGSFTHLYEQYF. The DNA for the CDR3 is TGTGCCGGCAGTTTCACGCACCTCTACGAGCAGTACTTC.

The gene calls are TRBV10-3 and TRBJ2-7, with a weak D call TRBD2 (5 bases). Germline loops: CDR1 ENHRY, CDR2 SYGVKD. V was pared by 10 bases and J by 4 bases, with 14 bases between. The CDR3 runs 12 residues. This CDR3 is CASPEGSYEQYF. For the CDR3, the DNA is TGTGCCAGCCCAGAGGGTTCTTACGAGCAGTACTTC.

The chain has TRBV10-3 and TRBJ1-5; D is perhaps TRBD1 (5 bases). Trimming pared 8 bases from V and 7 bases from J, leaving 9 bases between. The CDR3 has 11 amino acids. Germline values: CDR1 ENHRY, CDR2 SYGVKD. CDR3 sequence: CAIDGGQPQHF. The DNA for the CDR3 is TGTGCCATCGACGGGGGACAGCCCCAGCATTTT.

On this clonotype itself: This could be a read error, since a much larger clone is one nucleotide away. The V and J genes are TRBV6-1 and TRBJ1-1, with D tentatively TRBD1 (5 bases). Germline V gene data show CDR1 as MNHNS and CDR2 as SASEGT. The CDR3 sequence is 14 residues long. CDR3 protein: CASSEVGGNTEASF. DNA of the CDR3: TGTGCCAGCAGTGAAGTGGGGGGGAACACTGAAGCTTCCTTT.

This chain connects TRBV7-8 to TRBJ1-2; no clear D gene. Per germline, CDR1 SGHVS and CDR2 FQNEAQ. With 5 bases removed from V and 8 bases from J, the gap between germline ends came to 21 bases. This CDR3 has 15 residues. CDR3 amino acids: CASSQDQVLARGYTF. CDR3 DNA: TGTGCCAGCAGCCAAGATCAGGTACTCGCCCGGGGCTACACCTTC.

V is TRBV10-1 and J is TRBJ2-2; 12 bases agree with TRBD2. The V segment lost 3 bases and the J segment 4 bases; nucleotides outside the gene matches: 15. The CDR3 covers 20 residues. Germline loops: CDR1 WNHNN, CDR2 SYGVQD (reference sequence). CDR3 DNA sequence: TGCGCCAGCAGTGACCCCATAGCCCGACTAGCGGGGGATTCCACCGGGGAGCTGTTTTTT. Encoded protein: CASSDPIARLAGDSTGELFF.

This clonotype came up many times. The chain carries TRBV12-3 or TRBV12-4 and TRBJ2-1; D unresolved. The CDR3 is made up of 14 amino acids. With 3 bases removed from V and 0 bases from J, the gap between germline ends came to 6 bases. CDR3 loop: CASSFGTSYNEQFF. The CDR3, as DNA: TGTGCCAGCAGTTTTGGTACCTCCTACAATGAGCAGTTCTTC.

The CDR3 DNA sequence: TGCGCCAGCGAAGACGGAGGACTAGCAAATGAGCAGTATTTT. It encodes CASEDGGLANEQYF. This chain links TRBV5-1 with TRBJ2-3; 8 bases line up with TRBD2. Germline V gives CDR1 SGHRS, CDR2 YFSETQ. J gave up 11 bases and V 7 bases, and 15 bases lay outside the gene matches. The CDR3 sequence is 14 residues long.

This clonotype showed up just once. This chain connects TRBV24-1 to TRBJ2-7, with D perhaps TRBD2 (5 bases). This CDR3 spans 16 amino acids. From germline, CDR1 is KGHDR and CDR2 SFDVKD. V was cut by 2 bases and J by 0 bases, with 13 bases left in between. For the CDR3, the DNA is TGTGCCACCAGTGATTCGACCGCGGGTTTCTCCTACGAGCAGTACTTC. Translating gives CATSDSTAGFSYEQYF.

The genes are TRBV20-1 and TRBJ2-5; no reliable D call. Trimming removed 1 base at V and 1 base at J, with 13 bases between. This CDR3 spans 15 amino acids. CDR1 is DFQATT, CDR2 SNEGSKA, per germline (reference sequence). CDR3 in DNA: TGCAGTGCTAGAGCCCCCGCTTCAAGCCAAGAGACCCAGTACTTC. It yields the protein CSARAPASSQETQYF.

V and J are TRBV24-1 and TRBJ1-5; unclear D gene. The V end was cut by 5 bases, the J end by 1 base, with 17 bases between. The CDR3 has 17 amino acids. Germline assignment: CDR1 KGHDR and CDR2 SFDVKD. In nucleotides, the CDR3 is TGTGCCACCAGTGGCGGGATGGGAAGAGGAAGCAATCAGCCCCAGCATTTT. Translated: CATSGGMGRGSNQPQHF.

The rearrangement uses TRBV2 and TRBJ2-7; D is perhaps TRBD1 or TRBD2 (5 bases each). Trimming removed 9 bases at V and 3 bases at J, with 15 bases between. CDR1 is SNHLY and CDR2 is FYNNEI in the germline V gene. This CDR3 has 13 residues. The chain's CDR3 is CASRGTESYEQYF. DNA of the CDR3: TGTGCCAGTAGAGGGACGGAAAGCTACGAGCAGTACTTC. Full variable domain (remainder filled in from reference TRBV2 and TRBJ2-7): EPEVTQTPSHQVTQMGQEVILRCVPISNHLYFYWYRQILGQKVEFLVSFYNNEISEKSEIFDDQFSVERPDGSNFTLKIRSTKLEDSAMYFCASRGTESYEQYFGPGTRLTVT.

The rearrangement uses TRBV2 and TRBJ1-4; D might be TRBD1 (5 bases). This CDR3 is built from 14 residues. V dropped 3 bases and J dropped 8 bases, with 13 bases sitting between them. CDR1 and CDR2 from the germline V gene are SNHLY and FYNNEI. CDR3 residues: CASSDGRAAEKLFF. For the CDR3, the DNA is TGTGCCAGCAGTGACGGCAGGGCGGCCGAAAAACTGTTTTTT.

The chain is built from TRBV5-1 and TRBJ1-2; 7 nucleotides line up with TRBD1. The CDR3 sequence is 16 residues long. V shed 4 bases and J 7 bases; nucleotides not matched to a gene: 16. CDR1 and CDR2 (germline): SGHRS, YFSETQ. As DNA, the CDR3 is TGCGCCAGCAGCCCCAAGGGGGACAGCAGGGAGCGTGGCTACACCTTC. It specifies CASSPKGDSRERGYTF.

The J gene is TRBJ2-1, the V gene TRBV5-1; TRBD2 might be the D (7 bases). With 6 bases removed from V and 6 bases from J, the gap between germline ends came to 16 bases. The CDR3 spans 14 residues. The germline gives CDR1 SGHRS, CDR2 YFSETQ. The CDR3: CASTLGGPGNEQFF. The CDR3 nucleotides read TGCGCCAGCACCCTGGGGGGGCCTGGCAATGAGCAGTTCTTC.

The V call is TRBV14, the J call TRBJ1-6, with no clear D. This CDR3 has 15 amino acids. The V end lost 2 bases, the J end lost 6 bases, and 11 bases lay between the germline ends. Germline CDR1 SGHDN, CDR2 FVKESK. CDR3 sequence (DNA): TGTGCCAGCAGCCAACACTTCAGTTCTAATTCACCCCTCCACTTT. This encodes CASSQHFSSNSPLHF.

The V and J genes are TRBV10-3 and TRBJ2-3; 7 positions match TRBD1. Germline V lookup: CDR1 ENHRY, CDR2 SYGVKD. The CDR3 extends over 15 amino acids. The J segment lost 1 base and the V segment lost 6 bases, leaving 7 bases of the junction unmatched. The chain's CDR3 is CAIRVDRARTDTQYF. CDR3 bases: TGTGCCATCAGGGTAGACAGGGCTCGCACAGATACGCAGTATTTT.

This chain connects TRBV12-3 or TRBV12-4 to TRBJ1-6; tentatively, D is TRBD1 (5 bases). Trimming left V 6 bases short and J 7 bases short, with 10 bases between. This CDR3 has 13 residues. This CDR3 is CASSTGDNSPLHF. For the CDR3, the DNA is TGTGCCAGCAGCACGGGGGACAATTCACCCCTCCACTTT.

J is TRBJ1-2 and V is TRBV11-2; maybe TRBD1 (6 bases). Trimming removed 3 bases at V and 4 bases at J, with 9 bases between. Germline V gene data show CDR1 as SGHAT and CDR2 as FQNNGV. The CDR3 is 13 residues long. The CDR3 coding sequence is TGTGCCAGCAGCTTCAGGGGCCCCTATGGCTACACCTTC. It encodes CASSFRGPYGYTF.

This chain joins TRBV20-1 and TRBJ2-5, with D tentatively TRBD2 (6 bases). CDR1 and CDR2 (germline): DFQATT, SNEGSKA (reference sequence). The V end was cut by 1 base, the J end by 5 bases, with 11 bases between. This CDR3 spans 13 amino acids. This chain's CDR3 is CSARGLGRETQYF. CDR3 nucleotide sequence: TGCAGTGCTAGAGGGCTAGGGAGGGAGACCCAGTACTTC.

In DNA form, the CDR3 reads TGCAGTGCTTGGGTAGGGCAGTACTTC. Its translation is CSAWVGQYF. The chain carries TRBV20-1 and TRBJ2-7, with D unclear. Germline loops: CDR1 DFQATT, CDR2 SNEGSKA (reference sequence). V was shortened by 5 bases and J by 9 bases, with 8 bases between the two germline ends. The CDR3 runs to 9 residues.